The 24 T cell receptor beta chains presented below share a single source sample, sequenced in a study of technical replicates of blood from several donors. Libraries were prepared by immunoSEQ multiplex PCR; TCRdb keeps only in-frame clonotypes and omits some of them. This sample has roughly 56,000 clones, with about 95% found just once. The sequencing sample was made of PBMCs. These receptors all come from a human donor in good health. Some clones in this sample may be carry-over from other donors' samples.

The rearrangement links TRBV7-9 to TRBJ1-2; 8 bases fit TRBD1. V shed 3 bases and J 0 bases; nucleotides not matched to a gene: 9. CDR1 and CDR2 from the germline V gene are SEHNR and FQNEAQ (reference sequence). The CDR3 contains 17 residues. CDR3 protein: CASSFSTGAVSNYGYTF. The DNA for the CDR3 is TGTGCCAGCAGCTTTTCGACAGGGGCGGTTTCTAACTATGGCTACACCTTC.

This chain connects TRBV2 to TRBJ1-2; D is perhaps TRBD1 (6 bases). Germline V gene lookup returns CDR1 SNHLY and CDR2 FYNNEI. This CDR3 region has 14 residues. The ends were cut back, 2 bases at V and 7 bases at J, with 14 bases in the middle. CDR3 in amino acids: CASSERRGAGGYTF. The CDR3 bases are TGTGCCAGCAGTGAACGCCGGGGGGCGGGTGGCTACACCTTC.

The CDR3 bases are TGCGCCAGCAGCCAGACAGGTTCCTCTGGAAACACCATATATTTT. The encoded protein is CASSQTGSSGNTIYF. The rearrangement uses TRBV4-1 and TRBJ1-3; D is possibly TRBD1 (6 bases). Germline V gives CDR1 MGHRA, CDR2 YSYEKL. Between the trimmed V and J ends, which lost 3 bases and 0 bases, there was a span of 9 bases. The CDR3 spans 15 residues.

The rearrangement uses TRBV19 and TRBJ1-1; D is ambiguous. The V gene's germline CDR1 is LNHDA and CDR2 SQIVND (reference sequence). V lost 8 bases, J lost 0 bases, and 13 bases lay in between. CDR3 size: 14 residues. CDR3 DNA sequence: TGTGCCAGTGAAACCCCCGGGTTGAACACTGAAGCTTTCTTT. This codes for CASETPGLNTEAFF.

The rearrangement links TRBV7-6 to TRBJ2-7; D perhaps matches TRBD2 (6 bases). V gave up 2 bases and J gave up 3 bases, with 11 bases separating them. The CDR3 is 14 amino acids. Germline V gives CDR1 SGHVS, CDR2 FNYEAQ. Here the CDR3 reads CASSLSGVGYEQYF. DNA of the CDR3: TGTGCCAGCAGCTTATCGGGAGTCGGCTACGAGCAGTACTTC.

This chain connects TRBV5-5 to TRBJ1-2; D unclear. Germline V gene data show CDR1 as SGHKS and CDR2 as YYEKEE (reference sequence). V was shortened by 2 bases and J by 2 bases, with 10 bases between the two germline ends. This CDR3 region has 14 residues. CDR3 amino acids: CASSFPGSNYGYTF. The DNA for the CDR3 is TGTGCCAGCAGCTTCCCGGGTTCCAACTATGGCTACACCTTC.

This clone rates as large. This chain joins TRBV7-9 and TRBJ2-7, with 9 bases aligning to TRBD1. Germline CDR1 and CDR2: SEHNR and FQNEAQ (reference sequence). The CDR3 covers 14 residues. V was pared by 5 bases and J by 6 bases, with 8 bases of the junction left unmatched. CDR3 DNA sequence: TGTGCCAGCAGCCTCCGGGACAGGGTTGGCGAGCAGTACTTC. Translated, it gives CASSLRDRVGEQYF.

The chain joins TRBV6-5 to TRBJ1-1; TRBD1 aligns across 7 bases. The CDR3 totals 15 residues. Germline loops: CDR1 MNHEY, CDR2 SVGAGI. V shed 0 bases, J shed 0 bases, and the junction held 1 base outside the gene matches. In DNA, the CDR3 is TGTGCCAGCAGTTACTCGACAGGGATGAACACTGAAGCTTTCTTT. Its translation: CASSYSTGMNTEAFF.

CDR3 protein: CASSPFEGNTEAFF. Here the CDR3 DNA reads TGTGCCAGCAGCCCCTTTGAGGGGAACACTGAAGCTTTCTTT. The chain employs TRBV7-9 and TRBJ1-1; D is unresolved. This CDR3 spans 14 amino acids. V shed 5 bases and J shed 1 base, with 11 bases lying between them. Germline V gives CDR1 SEHNR, CDR2 FQNEAQ (reference sequence).

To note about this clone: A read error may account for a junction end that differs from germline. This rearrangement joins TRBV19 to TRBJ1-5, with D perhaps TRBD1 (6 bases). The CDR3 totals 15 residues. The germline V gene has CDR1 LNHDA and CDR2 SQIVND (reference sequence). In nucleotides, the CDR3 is TGTGCCAGTACTATATTGGGGGCCGGCAATCAGCCCCAGCATTTT. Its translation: CASTILGAGNQPQHF.

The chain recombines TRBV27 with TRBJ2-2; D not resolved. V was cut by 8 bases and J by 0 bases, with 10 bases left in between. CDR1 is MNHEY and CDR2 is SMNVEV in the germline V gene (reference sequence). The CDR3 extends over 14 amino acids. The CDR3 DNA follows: TGTGCCAGCCGGGTGGTAGCGAACACCGGGGAGCTGTTTTTT. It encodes CASRVVANTGELFF.

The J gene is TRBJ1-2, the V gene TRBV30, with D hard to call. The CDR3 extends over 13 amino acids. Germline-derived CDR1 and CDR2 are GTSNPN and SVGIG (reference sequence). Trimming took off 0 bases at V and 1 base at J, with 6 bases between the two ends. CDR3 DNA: TGTGCCTGGAGTGTACAGATTAACTATGGCTACACCTTC. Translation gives CAWSVQINYGYTF.

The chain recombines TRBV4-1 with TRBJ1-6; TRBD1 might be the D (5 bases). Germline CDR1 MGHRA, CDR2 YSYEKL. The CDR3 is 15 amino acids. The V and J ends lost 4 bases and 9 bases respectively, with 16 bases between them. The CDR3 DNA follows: TGCGCCAGCAGCCTAGGACATCTCTCTGGTTCACCCCTCCACTTT. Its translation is CASSLGHLSGSPLHF.

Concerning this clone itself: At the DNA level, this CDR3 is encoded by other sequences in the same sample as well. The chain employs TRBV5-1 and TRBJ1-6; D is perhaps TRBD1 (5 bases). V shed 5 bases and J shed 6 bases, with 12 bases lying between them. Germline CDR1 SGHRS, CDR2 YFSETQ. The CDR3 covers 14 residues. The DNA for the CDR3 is TGCGCCAGCAGTGCGGGGACGGGTAATTCACCCCTCCACTTT. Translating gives CASSAGTGNSPLHF.

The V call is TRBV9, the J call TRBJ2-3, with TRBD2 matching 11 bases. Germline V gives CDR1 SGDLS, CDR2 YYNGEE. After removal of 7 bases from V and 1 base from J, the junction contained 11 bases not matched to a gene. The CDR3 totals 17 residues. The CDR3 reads CASSLGVSGGGTDTQYF. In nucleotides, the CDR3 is TGTGCCAGCTCCTTAGGGGTTAGCGGGGGGGGCACAGATACGCAGTATTTT.

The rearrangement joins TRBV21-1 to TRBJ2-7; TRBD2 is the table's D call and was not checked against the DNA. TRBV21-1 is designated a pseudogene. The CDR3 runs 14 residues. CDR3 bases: TGTGCCAGCAGCTCTCCGGGACTCCGCTACGAGCAGTACTTC. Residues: CASSSPGLRYEQYF.

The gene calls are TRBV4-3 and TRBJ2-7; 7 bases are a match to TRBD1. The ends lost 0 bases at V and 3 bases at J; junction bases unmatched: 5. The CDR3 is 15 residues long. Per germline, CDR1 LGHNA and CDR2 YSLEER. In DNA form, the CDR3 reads TGCGCCAGCAGCCAAGATTACGCAGGGGGCTACGAGCAGTACTTC. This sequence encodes CASSQDYAGGYEQYF.

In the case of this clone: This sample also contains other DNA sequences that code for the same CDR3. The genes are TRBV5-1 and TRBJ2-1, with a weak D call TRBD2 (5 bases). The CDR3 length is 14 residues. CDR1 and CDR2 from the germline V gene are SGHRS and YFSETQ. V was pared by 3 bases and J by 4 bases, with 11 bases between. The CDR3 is CASSSSGGYNEQFF. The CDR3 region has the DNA TGCGCCAGCAGCTCGTCGGGCGGGTACAATGAGCAGTTCTTC.

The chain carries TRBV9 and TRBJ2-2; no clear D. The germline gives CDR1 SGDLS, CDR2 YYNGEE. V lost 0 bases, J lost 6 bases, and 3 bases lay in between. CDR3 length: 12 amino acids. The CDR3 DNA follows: TGTGCCAGCAGCGTAGTAGCCGGGGAGCTGTTTTTT. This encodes CASSVVAGELFF.

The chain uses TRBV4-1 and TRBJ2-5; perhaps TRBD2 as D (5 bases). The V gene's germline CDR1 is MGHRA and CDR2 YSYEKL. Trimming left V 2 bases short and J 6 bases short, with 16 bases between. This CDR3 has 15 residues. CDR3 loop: CASSQPGTRVKTQYF. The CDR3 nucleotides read TGCGCCAGCAGCCAACCGGGAACGAGGGTGAAGACCCAGTACTTC.

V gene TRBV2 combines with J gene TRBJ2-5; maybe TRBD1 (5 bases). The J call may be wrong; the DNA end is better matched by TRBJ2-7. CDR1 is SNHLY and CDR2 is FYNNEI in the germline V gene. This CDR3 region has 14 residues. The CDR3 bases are TGTGCCAGCAGTGAATCCCCTGGCAGGGTCGAGCAGTACTTC. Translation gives CASSESPGRVEQYF.

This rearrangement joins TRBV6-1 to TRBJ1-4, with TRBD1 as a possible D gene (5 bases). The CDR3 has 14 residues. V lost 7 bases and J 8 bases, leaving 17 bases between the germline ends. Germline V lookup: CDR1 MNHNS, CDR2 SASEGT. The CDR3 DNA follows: TGTGCCAGCATCCCGGGGGGGGAGGGGGAAAAACTGTTTTTT. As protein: CASIPGGEGEKLFF.

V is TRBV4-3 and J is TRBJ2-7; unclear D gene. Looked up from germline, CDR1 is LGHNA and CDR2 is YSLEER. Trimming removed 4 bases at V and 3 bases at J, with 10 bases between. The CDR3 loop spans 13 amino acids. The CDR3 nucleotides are TGCGCCAGCAGCCGTGGGCCCCTCTACGAGCAGTACTTC. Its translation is CASSRGPLYEQYF.

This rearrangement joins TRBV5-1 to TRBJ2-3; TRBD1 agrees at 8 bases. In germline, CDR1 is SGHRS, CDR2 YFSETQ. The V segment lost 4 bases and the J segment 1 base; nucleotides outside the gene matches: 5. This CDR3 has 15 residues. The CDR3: CASSPTGVGTDTQYF. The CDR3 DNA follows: TGCGCCAGCAGCCCGACAGGGGTTGGCACAGATACGCAGTATTTT.